This entry describes one TCR beta chain. This record comes from a study of blood T cell repertoires in COVID-19. Study-level background: From T cells, B-cell-depleted T cells, or PBMCs came the material, which was cDNA or gDNA.

Methods used by the authors: From reference gene primer amplification, estimates of nucleated cell counts were derived. Clones were read by immunoSEQ multiplex PCR, and TCRdb kept only the in-frame ones, dropping some. The V and J calls and the clone size are those of that table, but D and trimming were determined from the DNA. The sample has about 240,000 clones; roughly four fifths are singletons. Germline loops: CDR1 SGHDN, CDR2 FVKESK. J was trimmed by 1 base and V by 4 bases; bases with no gene match: 11. The CDR3 totals 19 residues. The chain combines TRBV14 with TRBJ1-6, with TRBD1 matching 9 bases. The source is a man aged 25 to 45 who had recovered from COVID-19. Sequences were obtained from peripheral blood. This CDR3 reads CASSRKGGQGFSYNSPLHF. The CDR3 DNA is TGTGCCAGCAGCCGAAAAGGCGGACAGGGGTTTTCCTATAATTCACCCCTCCACTTT.